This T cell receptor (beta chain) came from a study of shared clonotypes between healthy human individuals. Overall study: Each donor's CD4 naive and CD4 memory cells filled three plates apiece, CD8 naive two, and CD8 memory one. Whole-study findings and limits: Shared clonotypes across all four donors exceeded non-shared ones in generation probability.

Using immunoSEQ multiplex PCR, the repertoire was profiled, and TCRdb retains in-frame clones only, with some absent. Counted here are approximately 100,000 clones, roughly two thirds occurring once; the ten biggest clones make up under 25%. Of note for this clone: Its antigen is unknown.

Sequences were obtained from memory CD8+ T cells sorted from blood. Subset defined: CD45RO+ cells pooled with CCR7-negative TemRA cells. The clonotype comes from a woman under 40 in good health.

The DNA of the CDR3 is TGTGCCAGTACCCGAGACAGGGGATCCTACAATGAGCAGTTCTTC. Protein: CASTRDRGSYNEQFF. The chain employs TRBV19 and TRBJ2-1; 8 bases align to TRBD1. The length of the CDR3 is 15 residues. The trim removed 7 bases at V and 1 base at J, leaving 6 bases unmatched. Per the germline V gene, CDR1 is LNHDA and CDR2 is SQIVND (reference sequence).